Below are 9 T cell receptor beta chains sequenced from a single sample in a study of blood T cells in healthy people across ages. Using a J-beta primer mix together with a sample-barcoded 5' primer, a second PCR was run for about 6 to 12 cycles. TCRdb fed the 5' RACE reads into MiXCR, producing one record per CDR3 protein. This table holds 910,000 or so distinct CDR3 sequences, 51% found once. The sample taken for sequencing was blood. These receptors were taken from a woman aged 55-70 years in good health.

The gene calls are TRBV27 and TRBJ2-7; D call uncertain. Germline CDR1 MNHEY, CDR2 SMNVEV (reference sequence). Trimming took 5 bases from V and 9 from J, leaving 17 bases between them. This CDR3 is 13 amino acids long. CDR3 in DNA: TGTGCCAGCAGTGATTTCGGCCCCTTTGGGCAGTACTTC. Residues: CASSDFGPFGQYF.

This sequence joins TRBV4-2 and TRBJ2-5; 8 nucleotides line up with TRBD2. With 0 bases clipped from V and 5 bases from J, the junction kept 5 bases outside the gene matches. The CDR3 has 15 residues. Germline values: CDR1 LGHNA, CDR2 YNFKEQ. CDR3 sequence: CASSQDGKRGETQYF. The CDR3 DNA follows: TGTGCCAGCAGCCAAGATGGAAAGCGGGGGGAGACCCAGTACTTC.

The V and J genes are TRBV11-2 and TRBJ2-3, with D unclear. The CDR3 is 13 amino acids. V was trimmed by 4 bases and J by 7 bases, leaving 12 bases between them. The germline CDR1 and CDR2 sequences are SGHAT and FQNNGV. CDR3 nucleotides: TGTGCCAGCAGCTCCCTTTTGGGGAATACGCAGTATTTT. Translation: CASSSLLGNTQYF.

This rearrangement joins TRBV11-2 to TRBJ2-1; D is uncertain. The CDR3 consists of 13 residues. Germline CDR1 and CDR2: SGHAT and FQNNGV. V lost 5 bases and J lost 7, with 12 bases in between. The CDR3 bases are TGTGCCAGCAGCGCCCGAAACGTGAATGAGCAGTTCTTC. It translates to CASSARNVNEQFF.

The chain is built from TRBV19 and TRBJ2-7, with D unresolved. CDR3 length equals 15 residues. Trimming removed 5 bases from V and 5 bases from J, with 19 bases in between. Germline V CDR1 and CDR2: LNHDA, SQIVND (reference sequence). In nucleotides, the CDR3 is TGTGCCAGTAGTCTAGGGTCACCCAACTGGGACGAGCAGTACTTC. Translated, it gives CASSLGSPNWDEQYF.

The table lists this clonotype with a few counts. The chain recombines TRBV30 with TRBJ1-6; D remains unclear. CDR1 and CDR2 from the germline V gene are GTSNPN and SVGIG (reference sequence). The CDR3 is 12 amino acids. The germline V and J ends were trimmed by 1 base and 12 bases, with 10 bases remaining between them. The CDR3 here is CAWSANLEPLHF. For the CDR3, the DNA is TGTGCCTGGAGTGCGAACCTAGAACCCCTCCACTTT.

This clonotype was seen only a few times. This rearrangement joins TRBV2 to TRBJ2-4; 7 nucleotides line up with TRBD1. The better agreement between TRBJ2-7 and the DNA end casts doubt on the J call. Germline CDR1 is SNHLY and CDR2 is FYNNEI. CDR3 length: 13 amino acids. The DNA for the CDR3 is TGTGCCAGCAGTAAAGATACAGGGGCCGAGCAGTACTTC. Residues: CASSKDTGAEQYF.

V gene TRBV7-2 combines with J gene TRBJ2-5, with TRBD2 as a possible D gene (5 bases). Trimming took 7 bases from V and 2 from J, leaving 11 bases between them. The germline V gene has CDR1 SGHTA and CDR2 FQGNSA. This CDR3 has 13 amino acids. Here the CDR3 reads CASTRALQETQYF. Here the CDR3 DNA reads TGTGCCAGCACGCGGGCACTACAAGAGACCCAGTACTTC.

This chain joins TRBV9 and TRBJ2-3; tentative D call: TRBD2 (5 bases). Per germline, CDR1 SGDLS and CDR2 YYNGEE. The V gene lost 0 bases and the J gene lost 6 bases, with 11 bases spanning the gap. This CDR3 is 14 amino acids long. The CDR3 here is CASSVGNSVDTQYF. CDR3 DNA: TGTGCCAGCAGCGTAGGGAATAGCGTGGATACGCAGTATTTT.